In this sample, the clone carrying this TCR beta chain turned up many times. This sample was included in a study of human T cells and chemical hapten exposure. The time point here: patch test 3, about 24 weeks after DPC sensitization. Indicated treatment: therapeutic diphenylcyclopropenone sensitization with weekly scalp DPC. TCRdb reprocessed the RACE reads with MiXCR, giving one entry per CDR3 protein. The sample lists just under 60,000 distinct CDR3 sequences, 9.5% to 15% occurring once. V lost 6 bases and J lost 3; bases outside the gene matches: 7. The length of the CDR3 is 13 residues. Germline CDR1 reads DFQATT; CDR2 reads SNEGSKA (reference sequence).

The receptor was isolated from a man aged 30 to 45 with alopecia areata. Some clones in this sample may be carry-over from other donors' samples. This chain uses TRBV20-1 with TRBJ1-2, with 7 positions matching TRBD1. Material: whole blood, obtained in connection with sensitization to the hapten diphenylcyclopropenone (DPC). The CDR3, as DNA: TGCAGTGCCACGGGACAGCTATACTATGGCTACACCTTC. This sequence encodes CSATGQLYYGYTF.